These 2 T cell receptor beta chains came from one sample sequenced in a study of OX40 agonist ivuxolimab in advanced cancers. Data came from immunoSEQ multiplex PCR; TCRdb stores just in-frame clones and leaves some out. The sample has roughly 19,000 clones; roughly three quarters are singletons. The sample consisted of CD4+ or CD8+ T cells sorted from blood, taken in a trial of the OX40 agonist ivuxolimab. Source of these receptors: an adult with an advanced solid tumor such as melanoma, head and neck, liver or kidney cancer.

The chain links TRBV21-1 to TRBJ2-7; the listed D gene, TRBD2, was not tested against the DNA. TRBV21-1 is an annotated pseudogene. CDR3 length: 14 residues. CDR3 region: CASVRRGRTYEQYF. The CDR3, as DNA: TGTGCCAGCGTTCGGCGGGGGCGCACCTACGAGCAGTACTTC.

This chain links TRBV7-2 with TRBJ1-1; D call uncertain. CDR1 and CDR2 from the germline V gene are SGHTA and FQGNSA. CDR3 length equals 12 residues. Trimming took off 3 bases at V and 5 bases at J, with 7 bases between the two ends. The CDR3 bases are TGTGCCAGCAGCTTGGCCTATACTGAAGCTTTCTTT. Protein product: CASSLAYTEAFF.